This T cell receptor beta chain was captured in a study of T cells expressing NK-cell markers. Across the study: Sorted CD3+CD56+NKG2C+, CD3+CD56+NKG2C- and CD3+CD56-NKG2C+ T cells supplied TCR beta repertoires. Of eight sequenced donors, seven were HCMV-seropositive and one HCMV-seronegative.

TCRdb reprocessed the 5' RACE reads, with one entry per CDR3 protein and no DNA. The listing records about 460,000 distinct CDR3 sequences. This CDR3 is built from 17 residues. The germline V gene has CDR1 MGHRA and CDR2 YSYEKL. Study conclusions and caveats: A handful of donors showed these clonotypes also leading the CD3+CD56-NKG2C+ fraction. About 1.0-8% of CD8+ T cells in roughly six donors belonged to dominant NKG2C+ clonotypes.

With regard to this clonotype: What it binds is unknown.

The sequence came from a woman in her fifties or sixties in good health. The sample taken for sequencing was blood T cells: a sorted CD56 or NKG2C T cell subset, CD4+ or CD8+ T cells, or bulk PBMC T cells (not recorded which). The chain links TRBV4-1 to TRBJ2-3. CDR3 region: CASSQAPSAASTDTQYF.